This T cell receptor (beta chain) was documented in a study of molecular identifiers for immune sequencing clone quantification. The study's findings and limits: Spiked Jurkat TCR RNA equal to one cell could reportedly be picked out among approximately 980,000 naive cells. Barcode-sharing identical TCR molecules could underestimate highly expanded clone sizes.

This clonotype was counted ten times or more. Its cognate antigen is unknown. TCRdb re-called the PCR reads through MiXCR, storing one row per CDR3 protein. The sample has 50,000 or so distinct CDR3 sequences; approximately 26% are singletons. The V segment lost 1 base and the J segment 0 bases; nucleotides outside the gene matches: 3. The CDR3 contains 15 residues. Germline values: CDR1 SGHVS, CDR2 FQNEAQ. Isolation of naive CD8 T cells was achieved by sorting on a CD8+CD4-CCR7+CD45RA+ phenotype. The V call is TRBV7-8, the J call TRBJ2-7, with 7 nucleotides matching TRBD2. Sequenced: naive CD8+ T cells from blood, with Jurkat cell RNA spiked in. Indicated subset: FACS-sorted CD8+CD4-CCR7+CD45RA+ naive T cells. This clonotype was sampled from a human donor in good health. Some libraries in this study had Jurkat cell RNA spiked in. CDR3 bases: TGTGCCAGCAGCTTAGTAGGCGGGAGCTCCTACGAGCAGTACTTC. Its protein is CASSLVGGSSYEQYF.